This record looks at one TCR beta chain sequence and its context. Its antigen is undetermined. The source of the sample is a study of cytomegalovirus exposure and HLA in healthy donors. The study's findings and limits: Upon later analysis, HLA-associated TCR beta chains proved more clonally expanded than other, equally common chains. Across donors, presence/absence analyses took sequencing depth to be roughly uniform. Some TCR beta chains (164 of them) were listed as cytomegalovirus-associated.

The V gene's germline CDR1 is SGHRS and CDR2 YFSETQ. CDR3 size: 14 residues. The ends were cut back, 1 base at V and 2 bases at J, with 10 bases in the middle. The PCR ran on 60 Vbeta and 13 Jbeta primers. Assay: immunoSEQ multiplex PCR; the TCRdb copy retains only in-frame clones and omits some. The table includes 120,000 or so clones, 70% to 85% detected once. Sequencing was carried out using PBMCs. This sequence was found in a man in his forties in good health and CMV-seropositive. The rearrangement links TRBV5-1 to TRBJ2-7; a weak D match, TRBD2 (5 bases). CDR3 sequence reads: CASSLRQRAYEQYF. In nucleotides, the CDR3 is TGCGCCAGCAGCTTGAGGCAGAGGGCCTACGAGCAGTACTTC.